This passage covers 27 T cell receptor beta chains from one sample sequenced in a study of T cells after yellow fever vaccination. TCRdb independently ran MiXCR on the 5' RACE reads; one entry per CDR3 protein. The sample contains some 600,000 distinct CDR3 sequences, 17% of which appear only once. Sequencing used PBMCs, obtained about 5 days after the first yellow fever vaccination. The receptor set was obtained from a man in his late teens or twenties who received the YFV17D yellow fever vaccine.

The chain links TRBV4-3 to TRBJ1-4, with D possibly TRBD1 on 5 matching bases. This CDR3 comprises 15 residues. CDR1 and CDR2 (germline): LGHNA, YSLEER. V gave up 0 bases and J gave up 11 bases, with 16 bases separating them. This CDR3 reads CASSQELERGRKLFF. CDR3 DNA: TGCGCCAGCAGCCAAGAGCTGGAGAGGGGACGGAAACTGTTTTTT.

The V gene is TRBV4-1, the J gene TRBJ2-1, with D unclear. The CDR3 extends over 16 amino acids. Germline CDR1 is MGHRA and CDR2 is YSYEKL. The germline V and J ends were trimmed by 0 bases and 1 base, with 10 bases remaining between them. Here the CDR3 DNA reads TGCGCCAGCAGCCAAGATAGTCACAGTTCCTACAATGAGCAGTTCTTC. Translating it yields CASSQDSHSSYNEQFF.

This clonotype has just one count. V and J are TRBV20-1 and TRBJ2-4; the D gene is possibly TRBD1 (6 bases). Trimming stripped 7 bases from V and 0 bases from J, with 13 bases between. Germline CDR1 reads DFQATT; CDR2 reads SNEGSKA (reference sequence). The CDR3 contains 14 residues. The CDR3 DNA sequence: TGCAGTGTTGAGGACAGAATAGCCAAAAACATTCAGTACTTC. It is translated as CSVEDRIAKNIQYF.

With regard to this clonotype: At one of its ends the junction is not consistent with the germline gene, which may arise from a read error. J is TRBJ1-2 and V is TRBV5-6, with D possibly being TRBD1 (6 bases). CDR1 is SGHDT, CDR2 YYEEEE, per germline. CDR3 length: 13 residues. This CDR3 reads CASRLQGGYGDTF. The CDR3 DNA reads as TGTGCCAGCAGACTACAGGGCGGCTATGGCGACACCTTC.

This clonotype has only a few counts. The DNA of the CDR3 is TGTGCCAGCAGTGTGGTCAAAGCGGATGAGCAGTTCTTC. Protein product: CASSVVKADEQFF. This chain uses TRBV2 with TRBJ2-1; a weak D match, TRBD2 (5 bases). The CDR3 is 13 residues long. V lost 4 bases, J lost 8 bases, and 12 bases lay in between. Germline V gene data show CDR1 as SNHLY and CDR2 as FYNNEI. The complete variable domain, with remaining parts taken from reference TRBV2 and TRBJ2-1, reads EPEVTQTPSHQVTQMGQEVILRCVPISNHLYFYWYRQILGQKVEFLVSFYNNEISEKSEIFDDQFSVERPDGSNFTLKIRSTKLEDSAMYFCASSVVKADEQFFGPGTRLTVL.

This clonotype has only a few counts. The V gene is TRBV7-3, the J gene TRBJ2-5; a weak D match, TRBD2 (6 bases). The CDR3 has 14 residues. CDR1 is SGHTA and CDR2 is FQGTGA in the germline V gene. V was pared by 3 bases and J by 4 bases, with 12 bases between. Written as DNA, the CDR3 is TGTGCCAGCAGCTTCTCGGGCGGGGTAGAGACCCAGTACTTC. This translates into CASSFSGGVETQYF.

This clonotype occurred many times. The J gene is TRBJ1-1, the V gene TRBV6-2 or TRBV6-3; TRBD1 aligns across 8 bases. Germline V gene data show CDR1 as MNHEY and CDR2 as SVGEGT. V was clipped by 2 bases and J by 2 bases; unmatched bases: 1. This CDR3 has 14 amino acids. DNA for the CDR3: TGTGCCAGCAGTTACACAGGGGGAAACACTGAAGCTTTCTTT. It codes for CASSYTGGNTEAFF.

This clonotype was detected only a few times. The chain links TRBV5-4 to TRBJ2-1; D not resolved. Trimming cost V 1 base and J 5 bases, with 4 bases left between them. Germline V lookup: CDR1 SGHNT, CDR2 YYREEE (reference sequence). The CDR3 sequence is 12 residues long. The CDR3 DNA reads as TGTGCCAGCAGCTTGCGGCACAATGAGCAGTTCTTC. Translating it yields CASSLRHNEQFF. Based on the CDR3 plus reference TRBV5-4 and TRBJ2-1, the full variable domain is ETGVTQSPTHLIKTRGQQVTLRCSSQSGHNTVSWYQQALGQGPQFIFQYYREEENGRGNFPPRFSGLQFPNYSSELNVNALELDDSALYLCASSLRHNEQFFGPGTRLTVL.

The chain's CDR3 is CASSFALRLAQYF. In nucleotides, the CDR3 is TGTGCCAGCAGTTTCGCTCTTCGGTTGGCCCAGTACTTC. The genes are TRBV6-5 and TRBJ2-5; D uncertain. Germline lookup yields CDR1 MNHEY and CDR2 SVGAGI. The V and J ends lost 4 bases and 9 bases respectively, with 15 bases between them. This CDR3 has 13 residues.

In this sample, this clonotype turned up a few times. The CDR3, as DNA: TGCGCCAGCAGCTTCGGAGGGATCATAGCCAAAAACATTCAGTACTTC. Residues: CASSFGGIIAKNIQYF. The chain is built from TRBV5-1 and TRBJ2-4; the D gene is possibly TRBD2 (6 bases). CDR1 and CDR2 (germline): SGHRS, YFSETQ. The length of the CDR3 is 16 residues. V was shortened by 2 bases and J by 0 bases, with 12 bases between the two germline ends.

The CDR3 DNA reads TGCAGTGCTAGAGATCCGTGGGGGTCAGATCAGCCCCAGCATTTT. It encodes CSARDPWGSDQPQHF. V usage is TRBV20-1 and J usage is TRBJ1-5; TRBD1 might be the D (5 bases). Trimming took 0 bases from V and 5 from J, leaving 14 bases between them. Germline CDR1 reads DFQATT; CDR2 reads SNEGSKA (reference sequence). The CDR3 totals 15 residues.

J is TRBJ2-1 and V is TRBV7-2; 13 nucleotides match TRBD2. Germline V gene lookup returns CDR1 SGHTA and CDR2 FQGNSA. This CDR3 spans 15 amino acids. The junction had 7 bases not matched to a gene; V was cut back by 6 bases and J by 8 bases. This CDR3 is CASSPTGTSGDEQFF. The CDR3 DNA follows: TGTGCCAGCAGTCCAACCGGGACTAGCGGGGATGAGCAGTTCTTC.

The V call is TRBV4-3, the J call TRBJ1-2; weak D call: TRBD1 (6 bases). The CDR3 covers 15 residues. Germline V gene sequence: CDR1 LGHNA, CDR2 YSLEER. Trimming took 6 bases from V and 9 from J, leaving 23 bases between them. The CDR3, as DNA: TGCGCCAGCAGACTTGACCTCAGGGGTGGTTCGAGCTACACCTTC. It is translated as CASRLDLRGGSSYTF.

This clonotype was found a few times. The chain couples TRBV5-1 to TRBJ1-1; 8 positions match TRBD1. V lost 4 bases to trimming and J lost 4 bases; unmatched junction nucleotides: 12. The germline V gene has CDR1 SGHRS and CDR2 YFSETQ. The CDR3 loop spans 16 amino acids. The CDR3 DNA reads as TGCGCCAGCAGCATCGACACACACAGGGGGGTCACTGAAGCTTTCTTT. Translation: CASSIDTHRGVTEAFF.

This clonotype was observed a few times. This sequence joins TRBV7-6 and TRBJ2-7; a possible D gene is TRBD2 (5 bases). V shed 5 bases and J shed 2 bases, with 16 bases lying between them. Germline assignment: CDR1 SGHVS and CDR2 FNYEAQ. This CDR3 is 15 amino acids long. In DNA form, the CDR3 reads TGTGCCAGCAGCCCTCGCCACCGGGGAACCTACGAGCAGTACGTC. It yields the protein CASSPRHRGTYEQYV.

There are a few counts of this clonotype. The chain carries TRBV28 and TRBJ2-5; TRBD1 is a possible D gene (5 bases). V was clipped by 3 bases and J by 7 bases, with 18 bases between them. This CDR3 contains 15 residues. CDR1 is MDHEN and CDR2 is SYDVKM in the germline V gene. The CDR3 nucleotides read TGTGCCAGCAGTTTCCTCAAAAGGGGTCTTTGGACCCAGTACTTC. Protein product: CASSFLKRGLWTQYF. The whole variable domain, filled in from reference TRBV28 and TRBJ2-5, reads DVKVTQSSRYLVKRTGEKVFLECVQDMDHENMFWYRQDPGLGLRLIYFSYDVKMKEKGDIPEGYSVSREKKERFSLILESASTNQTSMYLCASSFLKRGLWTQYFGPGTRLLVL.

This clonotype was observed a few times. The genes are TRBV15 and TRBJ2-1, with 7 nucleotides matching TRBD2. Germline CDR1 reads LNHNV; CDR2 reads YYDKDF (reference sequence). V was pared by 8 bases and J by 1 base, with 8 bases of the junction left unmatched. This CDR3 has 15 amino acids. CDR3 in DNA: TGTGCCACCGCGTTGACTAGCTTTTCCTACAATGAGCAGTTCTTC. Protein sequence: CATALTSFSYNEQFF.

V gene TRBV28 combines with J gene TRBJ2-7; a possible D gene is TRBD1 (7 bases). The germline V and J ends were trimmed by 5 bases and 7 bases, with 15 bases remaining between them. Germline CDR1 and CDR2: MDHEN and SYDVKM. CDR3 length: 13 amino acids. This CDR3 is CASSPQGREEQYV. The CDR3 DNA sequence: TGTGCCAGCAGTCCACAGGGGCGGGAAGAGCAGTACGTC.

This clonotype was seen a few times. The gene calls are TRBV4-3 and TRBJ2-1; 13 nucleotides align to TRBD2. The CDR3 contains 18 residues. CDR1 is LGHNA, CDR2 YSLEER, per germline. Trimming removed 0 bases from V and 2 bases from J; junction bases left unmatched: 4. This chain's CDR3 is CASSQDRLAGGTYNEQFF. The CDR3 DNA sequence: TGCGCCAGCAGCCAAGATCGACTAGCGGGGGGTACCTACAATGAGCAGTTCTTC.

The chain uses TRBV7-2 and TRBJ2-3; D gene uncertain. The CDR3 covers 13 residues. Deletions cut 3 bases from V and 6 bases from J, with 10 bases between. Germline-derived CDR1 and CDR2 are SGHTA and FQGNSA. The DNA for the CDR3 is TGTGCCAGCAGCTTCTACGGTGCGGATACGCAGTATTTT. This gives the protein CASSFYGADTQYF.

This clonotype has a count of ten or more. V and J are TRBV10-3 and TRBJ1-2; D call uncertain. The germline V gene encodes CDR1 ENHRY and CDR2 SYGVKD. Trimming removed 4 bases from V and 2 bases from J, with 8 bases in between. The CDR3 runs 13 residues. The CDR3 here is CAISALGNYGYTF. The DNA for the CDR3 is TGTGCCATCAGTGCGCTGGGGAACTATGGCTACACCTTC.

This chain links TRBV5-1 with TRBJ1-3, with 8 bases fitting TRBD1. The V segment lost 4 bases and the J segment 3 bases; nucleotides outside the gene matches: 6. Germline V lookup: CDR1 SGHRS, CDR2 YFSETQ. CDR3 length: 15 amino acids. The CDR3 nucleotides read TGCGCCAGCAGCCTCGAAGACAGGGGTGGAAACACCATATATTTT. This translates into CASSLEDRGGNTIYF. Together with reference TRBV5-1 and TRBJ1-3, the CDR3 gives the full variable domain: KAGVTQTPRYLIKTRGQQVTLSCSPISGHRSVSWYQQTPGQGLQFLFEYFSETQRNKGNFPGRFSGRQFSNSRSEMNVSTLELGDSALYLCASSLEDRGGNTIYFGEGSWLTVV.

Remarks on this clonotype: A clone one base away is much larger, so this may be a read error. V is TRBV29-1 and J is TRBJ2-2; 7 nucleotides line up with TRBD1. This CDR3 has 15 amino acids. Germline V CDR1 and CDR2: SQVTM, ANQGSEA. V shed 5 bases, J shed 3 bases, and the junction held 9 bases outside the gene matches. This chain's CDR3 is CSVSNRGIDTGELFF. In nucleotides, the CDR3 is TGCAGCGTTTCGAACAGGGGAATAGACACCGGGGAGCTGTTTTTT.

This clonotype turned up a few times. This chain links TRBV4-1 with TRBJ2-7, with TRBD2 matching over 7 bases. With V trimmed by 2 bases and J by 4 bases, 5 bases remained unmatched. CDR1 and CDR2 from the germline V gene are MGHRA and YSYEKL. CDR3 size: 14 residues. The CDR3 DNA follows: TGCGCCAGCAGCCAACTGCCTAGCGGATACGAGCAGTACTTC. It encodes CASSQLPSGYEQYF.

The table lists this clonotype with a few counts. CDR3 in amino acids: CASCRGQGTEAFF. DNA of the CDR3: TGTGCCAGCTGCAGGGGGCAAGGCACTGAAGCTTTCTTT. The rearrangement joins TRBV12-3 or TRBV12-4 to TRBJ1-1; 8 bases are a match to TRBD1. The V gene end was trimmed by 8 bases and the J gene end by 4 bases; junction bases not matched to a gene: 6. This CDR3 has 13 amino acids.

This sequence joins TRBV19 and TRBJ1-3; D is unclear. From germline, CDR1 is LNHDA and CDR2 SQIVND (reference sequence). V shed 6 bases and J shed 0 bases, with 9 bases lying between them. The length of the CDR3 is 14 residues. In DNA, the CDR3 is TGTGCCAGTAGCGCCTCAGTCTCTGGAAACACCATATATTTT. Encoded protein: CASSASVSGNTIYF. The variable domain in full, with the rest retrieved from reference TRBV19 and TRBJ1-3, is DGGITQSPKYLFRKEGQNVTLSCEQNLNHDAMYWYRQDPGQGLRLIYYSQIVNDFQKGDIAEGYSVSREKKESFPLTVTSAQKNPTAFYLCASSASVSGNTIYFGEGSWLTVV.

This rearrangement joins TRBV4-3 to TRBJ2-5; 8 bases align to TRBD1. Germline-derived CDR1 and CDR2 are LGHNA and YSLEER. With V trimmed by 0 bases and J by 5 bases, 2 bases remained unmatched. This CDR3 has 14 residues. The CDR3 sequence is CASSQDHRGETQYF. The CDR3 DNA follows: TGCGCCAGCAGCCAAGATCACAGGGGGGAGACCCAGTACTTC.